The 15 T cell receptor beta chains listed next were all sequenced from one sample in a study of cytomegalovirus exposure and HLA in healthy donors. The primer mix had 60 Vbeta and 13 Jbeta primers. Repertoires were generated with immunoSEQ multiplex PCR, while TCRdb's copy carries only in-frame clones and drops some. The sample lists under 150,000 clones; 65% to 90% were seen once. The sequenced material came from PBMCs. The receptors come from a male donor in good health and CMV-seropositive.

This clone was recorded only once. The rearrangement links TRBV2 to TRBJ2-5; D perhaps matches TRBD1 (6 bases). The V end lost 4 bases, the J end lost 1 base, and 10 bases lay between the germline ends. There are 14 residues in the CDR3. From germline, CDR1 is SNHLY and CDR2 FYNNEI. CDR3 nucleotides: TGTGCCAGCAGTGCGGCAGGGGTCCAAGAGACCCAGTACTTC. Its translation is CASSAAGVQETQYF.

The chain carries TRBV7-6 and TRBJ1-4; 10 nucleotides line up with TRBD1. Germline CDR1 reads SGHVS; CDR2 reads FNYEAQ. The CDR3 totals 15 residues. V dropped 2 bases and J dropped 6; count of bases not matched to a gene: 3. CDR3 amino acids: CASSLTGTGDEKLFF. The CDR3 DNA reads TGTGCCAGCAGCTTAACCGGGACAGGGGATGAAAAACTGTTTTTT.

This chain uses TRBV13 with TRBJ1-4, with D perhaps TRBD1 (5 bases). Germline assignment: CDR1 PRHDT and CDR2 FYEKMQ (reference sequence). The CDR3 consists of 16 residues. V gave up 3 bases and J gave up 4 bases, with 15 bases separating them. CDR3 sequence reads: CASSFHRPVGNEKLFF. CDR3 DNA: TGTGCCAGCAGCTTTCACAGGCCCGTTGGTAATGAAAAACTGTTTTTT.

This sequence joins TRBV28 and TRBJ2-7, with a tentative D call TRBD1 (6 bases). The CDR3 is 14 amino acids. The V gene lost 6 bases and the J gene lost 3 bases, with 15 bases spanning the gap. Germline V CDR1 and CDR2: MDHEN, SYDVKM. This chain's CDR3 is CASSGDGQSYEQYF. The CDR3, as DNA: TGTGCCAGCAGCGGAGATGGACAGAGCTACGAGCAGTACTTC.

The chain joins TRBV9 to TRBJ2-1, with 10 bases fitting TRBD2. Germline-derived CDR1 and CDR2 are SGDLS and YYNGEE. The V segment lost 2 bases and the J segment 7 bases; nucleotides outside the gene matches: 9. This CDR3 comprises 16 residues. CDR3 in DNA: TGTGCCAGCAGCGTGGGTCTAGCGGGAGACGGGAATGAGCAGTTCTTC. Translation gives CASSVGLAGDGNEQFF.

V and J are TRBV7-3 and TRBJ1-4; D uncertain. The CDR3 consists of 15 residues. The germline V gene has CDR1 SGHTA and CDR2 FQGTGA. V gave up 0 bases and J gave up 3 bases, with 8 bases separating them. The CDR3 bases are TGTGCCAGCAGCTTAACGAGAGAGGCTAATGAAAAACTGTTTTTT. Protein product: CASSLTREANEKLFF.

The V and J genes are TRBV30 and TRBJ1-2; the D gene is possibly TRBD1 (5 bases). CDR3 size: 12 residues. Trimming stripped 1 base from V and 4 bases from J, with 7 bases between. Germline V gene sequence: CDR1 GTSNPN, CDR2 SVGIG (reference sequence). The CDR3 reads CAWSDRPYGYTF. Written as DNA, the CDR3 is TGTGCCTGGAGTGACAGGCCCTATGGCTACACCTTC.

The chain is built from TRBV5-6 and TRBJ2-3; D is ambiguous. The CDR3 covers 12 residues. V gave up 1 base and J gave up 6 bases, with 6 bases separating them. From germline, CDR1 is SGHDT and CDR2 YYEEEE. The CDR3 reads CASSLKEDTQYF. DNA of the CDR3: TGTGCCAGCAGCTTGAAGGAGGATACGCAGTATTTT. Complete variable domain (other parts from reference TRBV5-6 and TRBJ2-3): DAGVTQSPTHLIKTRGQQVTLRCSPKSGHDTVSWYQQALGQGPQFIFQYYEEEERQRGNFPDRFSGHQFPNYSSELNVNALLLGDSALYLCASSLKEDTQYFGPGTRLTVL.

The chain combines TRBV4-3 with TRBJ2-1; 7 positions match TRBD2. Trimming took 0 bases from V and 4 from J; bases not matched to a gene: 3. Germline V CDR1 and CDR2: LGHNA, YSLEER. This CDR3 is 15 amino acids long. Written as DNA, the CDR3 is TGCGCCAGCAGCCAAGATTTGGGGGGGTACAATGAGCAGTTCTTC. Its protein product is CASSQDLGGYNEQFF.

This clone was observed a handful of times. The V call is TRBV5-3, the J call TRBJ1-2; 7 bases match TRBD1. TRBV5-3 falls under the ORF class, with uncertain function. Germline trimming cut 5 bases from V and 9 bases from J; bases unmatched to any gene: 19. CDR3 length: 16 amino acids. The CDR3 reads CARRPGETGTTYSYTF. Written as DNA, the CDR3 is TGTGCCAGAAGACCAGGGGAGACAGGGACAACTTATAGCTACACCTTC.

V is TRBV18 and J is TRBJ2-1; perhaps TRBD2 as D (6 bases). The CDR3 extends over 15 amino acids. Trimming pared 3 bases from V and 6 bases from J, leaving 15 bases between. Looked up from germline, CDR1 is KGHSH and CDR2 is LQKENI. CDR3: CASSPAGGLSNEQFF. DNA of the CDR3: TGTGCCAGCTCACCCGCTGGAGGGCTCTCCAATGAGCAGTTCTTC.

The genes are TRBV5-8 and TRBJ2-3, with 16 positions matching TRBD2. The CDR3 sequence is 16 residues long. The germline CDR1 and CDR2 sequences are SGHTS and YDEGEE. Trimming took 3 bases from V and 4 from J; bases not matched to a gene: 2. The CDR3 sequence: CASSSGLAGGADTQYF. The CDR3 DNA is TGTGCCAGCAGCTCGGGACTAGCGGGAGGGGCAGATACGCAGTATTTT. Variable domain in full (rest from reference TRBV5-8 and TRBJ2-3): EAGVTQSPTHLIKTRGQQATLRCSPISGHTSVYWYQQALGLGLQFLLWYDEGEERNRGNFPPRFSGRQFPNYSSELNVNALELEDSALYLCASSSGLAGGADTQYFGPGTRLTVL.

The V gene is TRBV28, the J gene TRBJ2-7, with D uncertain. The CDR3 runs to 10 residues. Trimming removed 4 bases from V and 5 bases from J, with 3 bases in between. The germline gives CDR1 MDHEN, CDR2 SYDVKM. CDR3 protein: CASSSNEQYF. The CDR3 DNA reads as TGTGCCAGCAGTTCAAACGAGCAGTACTTC.

This chain joins TRBV28 and TRBJ2-1; 7 bases fit TRBD2. Unmatched junction bases numbered 7, after V lost 4 bases and J lost 4 bases. The CDR3 runs 15 residues. CDR1 is MDHEN, CDR2 SYDVKM, per germline. The CDR3 coding sequence is TGTGCCAGCAGTTGGGGCGGGAGAGGGTACAATGAGCAGTTCTTC. Its protein product is CASSWGGRGYNEQFF.

This clone was observed a few times. The genes are TRBV6-1 and TRBJ1-3, with 7 bases aligning to TRBD1. Germline V gene sequence: CDR1 MNHNS, CDR2 SASEGT. The ends lost 4 bases at V and 0 bases at J; junction bases unmatched: 6. The CDR3 sequence is 16 residues long. For the CDR3, the DNA is TGTGCCAGCAGTGGGACAGGACCGAGCTCTGGAAACACCATATATTTT. Translated: CASSGTGPSSGNTIYF.